This entry lists 27 T cell receptor beta chains sequenced from one sample in a study of T cell responses to AZD1222 COVID-19 vaccine. Measured with immunoSEQ multiplex PCR; TCRdb has only the in-frame clones, and not every one. The data hold around 150,000 clones, with 85% to 90% observed a single time. Sequencing used peripheral blood, obtained 28 days after the second AZD1222 dose. These TCRs come from an adult who received the AZD1222 COVID-19 vaccine.

This rearrangement joins TRBV3-1 (or the pseudogene TRBV3-2) to TRBJ2-1; D remains unclear. CDR1 LGHDT and CDR2 YNNKEL come from the germline V gene (reference sequence). The CDR3 length is 16 residues. Trimming cost V 6 bases and J 5 bases, with 20 bases left between them. The CDR3 here is CASRRRVPHSDNEQFF. The CDR3 bases are TGTGCCAGCAGACGAAGAGTCCCCCATTCCGACAATGAGCAGTTCTTC.

This clone was picked up a small number of times. The rearrangement uses TRBV6-2 or TRBV6-3 and TRBJ1-1; no definite D call. Per germline, CDR1 MNHEY and CDR2 SVGEGT. The CDR3 has 14 amino acids. V gave up 2 bases and J gave up 7 bases, with 14 bases separating them. CDR3 protein: CASSYAVSSLEAFF. In DNA form, the CDR3 reads TGTGCCAGCAGTTACGCGGTCAGCAGCCTTGAAGCTTTCTTT.

The chain carries TRBV30 and TRBJ1-5; TRBD1 might be the D (6 bases). This CDR3 has 13 amino acids. Trimming removed 7 bases from V and 7 bases from J, with 17 bases in between. Germline values: CDR1 GTSNPN, CDR2 SVGIG (reference sequence). CDR3 sequence: CAYNRESEQPQHF. DNA for the CDR3: TGTGCCTATAACAGGGAATCGGAACAGCCCCAGCATTTT.

There are a few counts of this clone. The rearrangement uses TRBV7-9 and TRBJ1-1; D is undetermined. CDR3 length equals 12 residues. From germline, CDR1 is SEHNR and CDR2 FQNEAQ (reference sequence). The germline V and J ends were trimmed by 3 bases and 8 bases, with 10 bases remaining between them. The CDR3 nucleotides are TGTGCCAGCAGCTTGTCGTCGGTAGAAGCTTTCTTT. It encodes CASSLSSVEAFF.

V gene TRBV5-1 combines with J gene TRBJ1-2, with TRBD1 as a possible D gene (6 bases). Looked up from germline, CDR1 is SGHRS and CDR2 is YFSETQ. Trimming pared 6 bases from V and 3 bases from J, leaving 12 bases between. This CDR3 is built from 13 residues. The CDR3 DNA follows: TGCGCCAGCAACCCAGGGGCCGACTATGGCTACACCTTC. Protein product: CASNPGADYGYTF. Drawing the rest from reference TRBV5-1 and TRBJ1-2, the complete variable domain is KAGVTQTPRYLIKTRGQQVTLSCSPISGHRSVSWYQQTPGQGLQFLFEYFSETQRNKGNFPGRFSGRQFSNSRSEMNVSTLELGDSALYLCASNPGADYGYTFGSGTRLTVV.

J is TRBJ1-2 and V is TRBV20-1; TRBD1 might be the D (5 bases). From germline, CDR1 is DFQATT and CDR2 SNEGSKA (reference sequence). The CDR3 spans 15 residues. Trimming removed 3 bases at V and 4 bases at J, with 18 bases between. The CDR3 DNA reads TGCAGTGCTAGTGGGGCGGCAGTTAGAGGCTATGGCTACACCTTC. Translation: CSASGAAVRGYGYTF.

The rearrangement uses TRBV5-6 and TRBJ2-5; a possible D gene is TRBD1 (5 bases). The V end lost 3 bases, the J end lost 5 bases, and 11 bases lay between the germline ends. Per germline, CDR1 SGHDT and CDR2 YYEEEE. This CDR3 comprises 13 residues. CDR3 in amino acids: CASSSRVWETQYF. CDR3 bases: TGTGCCAGCAGCTCCAGGGTATGGGAGACCCAGTACTTC.

The chain recombines TRBV10-2 with TRBJ1-2; D possibly corresponds to TRBD1 (6 bases). Trimming shortened V by 8 bases and J by 8 bases, and 24 bases separated the two germline ends. The CDR3 runs 15 residues. The germline V gene encodes CDR1 WSHSY and CDR2 SAAADI. The CDR3 protein is CASASTRPDRQGYTF. The DNA of the CDR3 is TGCGCCAGCGCATCGACTCGACCCGACAGGCAAGGCTACACCTTC.

In nucleotides, the CDR3 is TGTGCCAGCAGCTTTGGGACAGGCTACGAGCAGTACTTC. Amino acids: CASSFGTGYEQYF. The chain links TRBV7-3 to TRBJ2-7; 8 bases line up with TRBD1. Germline-derived CDR1 and CDR2 are SGHTA and FQGTGA. This CDR3 spans 13 amino acids. The junction had 1 base not matched to a gene; V was cut back by 3 bases and J by 3 bases.

This clone was seen just once. The rearrangement uses TRBV6-4 and TRBJ1-1; D unresolved. Trimming cost V 0 bases and J 5 bases, with 7 bases left between them. This CDR3 contains 13 residues. CDR1 is MRHNA, CDR2 SNTAGT, per germline. The CDR3 region has the DNA TGTGCCAGCAGTGACTCGAGCCGGACTGAAGCTTTCTTT. Protein product: CASSDSSRTEAFF.

The rearrangement joins TRBV27 to TRBJ2-5; D assignment may be TRBD1 or TRBD2 (5 bases each). V lost 5 bases and J 5 bases, leaving 24 bases between the germline ends. CDR3 length: 17 amino acids. The germline V gene encodes CDR1 MNHEY and CDR2 SMNVEV (reference sequence). CDR3 region: CASSQKGRTPAGETQYF. The CDR3 bases are TGTGCCAGCAGTCAAAAGGGACGAACACCGGCAGGGGAGACCCAGTACTTC.

This chain links TRBV5-4 with TRBJ2-2, with D perhaps matching TRBD2 (6 bases). Germline-derived CDR1 and CDR2 are SGHNT and YYREEE (reference sequence). CDR3 size: 15 residues. The ends were cut back, 1 base at V and 2 bases at J, with 9 bases in the middle. The CDR3 nucleotides read TGTGCCAGCAGCTTGACTAGCTCTAACACCGGGGAGCTGTTTTTT. Translated, it gives CASSLTSSNTGELFF.

A single count supports this clone. The chain is built from TRBV7-9 and TRBJ1-2; 7 nucleotides line up with TRBD1. Per the germline V gene, CDR1 is SEHNR and CDR2 is FQNEAQ (reference sequence). V dropped 1 base and J dropped 8; count of bases not matched to a gene: 4. The CDR3 covers 13 residues. CDR3 DNA sequence: TGTGCCAGCAGCTTAGGAGGGGGCGGCGGCTACACCTTC. Translation: CASSLGGGGGYTF.

The chain couples TRBV2 to TRBJ1-5; D unresolved. In germline, CDR1 is SNHLY, CDR2 FYNNEI. The ends were cut back, 3 bases at V and 9 bases at J, with 9 bases in the middle. CDR3 length equals 12 residues. The CDR3 spells CASSDMALPQHF. CDR3 DNA: TGTGCCAGCAGTGATATGGCCTTGCCCCAGCATTTT.

The chain combines TRBV12-5 with TRBJ2-1; the match to TRBD1 covers 12 bases. V dropped 6 bases and J dropped 6; count of bases not matched to a gene: 6. The length of the CDR3 is 15 residues. Germline V CDR1 and CDR2: LGHNT, FRNRAP. CDR3 DNA sequence: TGTGCTAGTGGACCGGGACAGGGGGCTGTCAATGAGCAGTTCTTC. Residues: CASGPGQGAVNEQFF.

This clone came up once. The chain has TRBV9 and TRBJ2-3; unclear D gene. Trimming left V 0 bases short and J 1 base short, with 3 bases between. CDR3 length: 13 amino acids. CDR1 SGDLS and CDR2 YYNGEE come from the germline V gene. Here the CDR3 DNA reads TGTGCCAGCAGCGTAGGGGGCACAGATACGCAGTATTTT. The encoded protein is CASSVGGTDTQYF.

This chain links TRBV7-9 with TRBJ1-4; D is uncertain. The CDR3 loop spans 14 amino acids. Trimming pared 4 bases from V and 1 base from J, leaving 7 bases between. Germline-derived CDR1 and CDR2 are SEHNR and FQNEAQ (reference sequence). The CDR3 sequence: CASSSRVTNEKLFF. As DNA, the CDR3 is TGTGCCAGCAGCTCTAGGGTAACTAATGAAAAACTGTTTTTT.

The rearrangement uses TRBV18 and TRBJ2-3, with 8 positions matching TRBD2. Germline V lookup: CDR1 KGHSH, CDR2 LQKENI. The V and J ends lost 3 bases and 3 bases, in that order; junction bases with no gene match: 8. The CDR3 is 16 residues long. The CDR3 here is CASSPLRAGETDTQYF. CDR3 bases: TGTGCCAGCTCACCTCTTAGAGCGGGGGAGACAGATACGCAGTATTTT.

This chain connects TRBV7-8 to TRBJ1-1, with D perhaps TRBD1 (5 bases). CDR3 length: 17 residues. V was shortened by 5 bases and J by 0 bases, with 19 bases between the two germline ends. Per the germline V gene, CDR1 is SGHVS and CDR2 is FQNEAQ. CDR3 amino acids: CASSPLTGGRMNTEAFF. CDR3 sequence (DNA): TGTGCCAGCAGCCCCCTTACTGGGGGTAGAATGAACACTGAAGCTTTCTTT.

The CDR3 coding sequence is TGTGCCAGCAGCTCCACAGAAAACTATGGCTACACCTTC. It encodes CASSSTENYGYTF. This chain connects TRBV5-6 to TRBJ1-2; D not certain. The V gene's germline CDR1 is SGHDT and CDR2 YYEEEE. The CDR3 loop spans 13 amino acids. V lost 3 bases to trimming and J lost 2 bases, with 8 bases between them.

The rearrangement joins TRBV5-5 to TRBJ1-2, with a possible D match to TRBD1 (5 bases). The CDR3 runs 15 residues. The V end lost 0 bases, the J end lost 5 bases, and 14 bases lay between the germline ends. Germline CDR1 and CDR2: SGHKS and YYEKEE (reference sequence). The CDR3 loop is CASSLEQGAPYGYTF. The CDR3 coding sequence is TGTGCCAGCAGCTTGGAGCAGGGCGCACCTTATGGCTACACCTTC.

The rearrangement joins TRBV30 to TRBJ2-5; D gene ambiguous. Germline CDR1 GTSNPN, CDR2 SVGIG (reference sequence). V lost 3 bases, J lost 1 base, and 6 bases lay in between. The length of the CDR3 is 12 residues. CDR3 bases: TGTGCCTGGAGAGCGATCCAAGAGACCCAGTACTTC. It codes for CAWRAIQETQYF.

This clone appeared a single time. The rearrangement uses TRBV18 and TRBJ2-7, with no clear D. CDR1 is KGHSH and CDR2 is LQKENI in the germline V gene. Trimming took 2 bases from V and 7 from J, leaving 15 bases between them. The CDR3 totals 14 residues. CDR3 in amino acids: CASSPNRAAREQYF. The CDR3 DNA is TGTGCCAGCTCACCAAATCGGGCGGCAAGGGAGCAGTACTTC.

This sequence joins TRBV5-1 and TRBJ1-1; no clear D gene. Germline-derived CDR1 and CDR2 are SGHRS and YFSETQ. V was trimmed by 1 base and J by 5 bases, leaving 9 bases between them. The CDR3 is 13 amino acids. This CDR3 is CASSLRGGTEAFF. DNA of the CDR3: TGCGCCAGCAGCTTGCGTGGTGGGACTGAAGCTTTCTTT.

J is TRBJ2-7 and V is TRBV5-1; perhaps TRBD1 as D (6 bases). Deletions cut 1 base from V and 9 bases from J, with 14 bases between. Germline lookup yields CDR1 SGHRS and CDR2 YFSETQ. This CDR3 has 13 amino acids. The CDR3 DNA is TGCGCCAGCAGCTTGTCGGAAGGGGGTATGCAGTACTTC. This gives the protein CASSLSEGGMQYF.

The chain joins TRBV6-5 to TRBJ1-1; TRBD1 is a possible D gene (6 bases). The CDR3 consists of 14 residues. Looked up from germline, CDR1 is MNHEY and CDR2 is SVGAGI. The germline V and J ends were trimmed by 7 bases and 2 bases, with 14 bases remaining between them. CDR3 DNA: TGTGCCAGCAACCCTGGACAGCCTAACACTGAAGCTTTCTTT. The encoded protein is CASNPGQPNTEAFF.

The gene calls are TRBV3-1 (or the pseudogene TRBV3-2) and TRBJ2-7; tentatively, D is TRBD1 (6 bases). Germline CDR1 is LGHDT and CDR2 is YNNKEL (reference sequence). The CDR3 extends over 15 amino acids. The V end lost 1 base, the J end lost 4 bases, and 14 bases lay between the germline ends. CDR3 sequence (DNA): TGTGCCAGCAGCCAAGGTTGGGGGCCGGTTTACGAGCAGTACTTC. Amino acids: CASSQGWGPVYEQYF.